A selection of T cell receptor beta chains follows, all from one sample in a study of cytomegalovirus exposure and HLA in healthy donors. Profiling relied on immunoSEQ multiplex PCR, and the TCRdb table lists in-frame clones only, not all of them. Here the sample spans around 190,000 clones, about 78% being singletons. Material for sequencing was PBMCs. These receptor sequences come from a man in his forties or fifties in good health and CMV-seronegative. CDR3s include the opening cysteine and the closing phenylalanine or tryptophan. The D gene is left open where the match is weak. Rows give clone size only sometimes, using once, few, many, or a class for an expanded clone.

d_call: NA
v_call: TRBV10-1
clone_size: NA
j_call: TRBJ2-7
cdr3_nt: TGCGCCAGCAGTGATGGCAGGGACTACGAGCAGTACTTC
cdr3_aa: CASSDGRDYEQYF

d_call: NA
v_call: TRBV2
clone_size: NA
j_call: TRBJ1-1
cdr3_nt: TGTGCCAGCAATGGGGGGGGAAACACTGAAGCTTTCTTT
cdr3_aa: CASNGGGNTEAFF

d_call: TRBD2
v_call: TRBV4-3
clone_size: NA
j_call: TRBJ2-1
cdr3_nt: TGCGCCAGCAGCAGGCACCCGGGACTAGCGGGAGAGGCCCACAATGAGCAGTTCTTC
cdr3_aa: CASSRHPGLAGEAHNEQFF

d_call: TRBD2
v_call: TRBV23-1
clone_size: NA
j_call: TRBJ2-1
cdr3_nt: TGCGCCAGCAGCCGACGACAGACAGGCTATCGGGCGGGAGGGTCCTACAATGAGCAGTTCTTC
cdr3_aa: CASSRRQTGYRAGGSYNEQFF

d_call: NA
v_call: TRBV4-1
clone_size: NA
j_call: TRBJ2-5
cdr3_nt: TGCGCCAGCAGCCAGATATTTGGGCCTAAAGAGACCCAGTACTTC
cdr3_aa: CASSQIFGPKETQYF

d_call: NA
v_call: TRBV2
clone_size: few
j_call: TRBJ1-2
cdr3_nt: TGTGCCAGCACCAGCTATGGCTACACCTTC
cdr3_aa: CASTSYGYTF

d_call: TRBD1
v_call: TRBV18
clone_size: NA
j_call: TRBJ2-2
cdr3_nt: TGTGCCAGCTCACACTCCAGGACAGGGGACAACACCGGGGAGCTGTTTTTT
cdr3_aa: CASSHSRTGDNTGELFF

d_call: NA
v_call: TRBV6-1
clone_size: NA
j_call: TRBJ2-7
cdr3_nt: TGTGCCAGCAGTGAAGCCTACGAGCAGTACTTC
cdr3_aa: CASSEAYEQYF

d_call: NA
v_call: TRBV27
clone_size: NA
j_call: TRBJ2-2
cdr3_nt: TGTGCCAGCAGGGGCGGGACAGTCGGGACCGGGGAGCTGTTTTTT
cdr3_aa: CASRGGTVGTGELFF

d_call: NA
v_call: TRBV10-3
clone_size: NA
j_call: TRBJ2-7
cdr3_nt: TGTGCCATCAGCCCGGGAAGCGGGCCTTCCCGCAGCTCCTACGAGCAGTACTTC
cdr3_aa: CAISPGSGPSRSSYEQYF

d_call: TRBD2
v_call: TRBV5-1
clone_size: NA
j_call: TRBJ2-5
cdr3_nt: TGCGCCAGCAATAGCGGGGGGGTAGAGACCCAGTACTTC
cdr3_aa: CASNSGGVETQYF

d_call: TRBD1
v_call: TRBV27
clone_size: NA
j_call: TRBJ1-2
cdr3_nt: TGTGCCAGCAGTTTCGGGGACAGGGTAAAAGGCTACACCTTC
cdr3_aa: CASSFGDRVKGYTF

d_call: NA
v_call: TRBV4-1
clone_size: NA
j_call: TRBJ1-6
cdr3_nt: TGCGCCAGCAGCCAAGAGTCAGGGAATTCACCCCTCCACTTT
cdr3_aa: CASSQESGNSPLHF

d_call: NA
v_call: TRBV11-3
clone_size: NA
j_call: TRBJ1-1
cdr3_nt: TGTGCCAGCAGCTTAGACAGGGTATGGAACACTGAAGCTTTCTTT
cdr3_aa: CASSLDRVWNTEAFF

d_call: NA
v_call: TRBV4-1
clone_size: NA
j_call: TRBJ1-5
cdr3_nt: TGCGCCAGCAGCCAAGTCCAACAAAGCAATCAGCCCCAGCATTTT
cdr3_aa: CASSQVQQSNQPQHF

d_call: NA
v_call: TRBV7-3
clone_size: NA
j_call: TRBJ1-2
cdr3_nt: TGTGCCAGCAGCCGTTCCCCCGGGGAGCACGGCTACACCTTC
cdr3_aa: CASSRSPGEHGYTF

d_call: NA
v_call: TRBV6-1
clone_size: NA
j_call: TRBJ2-3
cdr3_nt: TGTGCCAGTAACCTTTGGAGGGAGGTTACAGATACGCAGTATTTT
cdr3_aa: CASNLWREVTDTQYF

d_call: TRBD1
v_call: TRBV11-3
clone_size: NA
j_call: TRBJ2-7
cdr3_nt: TGTGCCAGCAGCGCCGGGACAGACTACGAGCAGTACTTC
cdr3_aa: CASSAGTDYEQYF

d_call: TRBD2
v_call: TRBV7-2
clone_size: NA
j_call: TRBJ2-7
cdr3_nt: TGTGCCAGCAGCTCCATTCTAGCGGGATTTTCCTACGAGCAGTACTTC
cdr3_aa: CASSSILAGFSYEQYF

d_call: NA
v_call: TRBV7-6
clone_size: NA
j_call: TRBJ2-5
cdr3_nt: TGTGCCAGCAGCCTCGAGCTGGAAGAGACCCAGTACTTC
cdr3_aa: CASSLELEETQYF

d_call: TRBD1
v_call: TRBV7-2
clone_size: NA
j_call: TRBJ1-3
cdr3_nt: TGTGCCAGCAGCTCACCTGACTGGACAGGAAACTCTGGAAACACCATATATTTT
cdr3_aa: CASSSPDWTGNSGNTIYF

d_call: NA
v_call: TRBV6-5
clone_size: NA
j_call: TRBJ1-4
cdr3_nt: TGTGCCAGCAGTTACTCCCCGGGGGAAAAACTGTTTTTT
cdr3_aa: CASSYSPGEKLFF

d_call: TRBD1
v_call: TRBV7-9
clone_size: NA
j_call: TRBJ2-7
cdr3_nt: TGTGCCAGCAGCACATCGACAGGGCTTTCCTACGAGCAGTACTTC
cdr3_aa: CASSTSTGLSYEQYF

d_call: NA
v_call: TRBV7-3
clone_size: NA
j_call: TRBJ2-7
cdr3_nt: TGTGCCAGCAGCCCCAAACCGGGATTCTCCTACGAGCAGTACTTC
cdr3_aa: CASSPKPGFSYEQYF

d_call: NA
v_call: TRBV27
clone_size: once
j_call: TRBJ1-5
cdr3_nt: TGTGCCAGCAGTTTCGGCAGGTCTTCCAATCAGCCCCAGCATTTT
cdr3_aa: CASSFGRSSNQPQHF